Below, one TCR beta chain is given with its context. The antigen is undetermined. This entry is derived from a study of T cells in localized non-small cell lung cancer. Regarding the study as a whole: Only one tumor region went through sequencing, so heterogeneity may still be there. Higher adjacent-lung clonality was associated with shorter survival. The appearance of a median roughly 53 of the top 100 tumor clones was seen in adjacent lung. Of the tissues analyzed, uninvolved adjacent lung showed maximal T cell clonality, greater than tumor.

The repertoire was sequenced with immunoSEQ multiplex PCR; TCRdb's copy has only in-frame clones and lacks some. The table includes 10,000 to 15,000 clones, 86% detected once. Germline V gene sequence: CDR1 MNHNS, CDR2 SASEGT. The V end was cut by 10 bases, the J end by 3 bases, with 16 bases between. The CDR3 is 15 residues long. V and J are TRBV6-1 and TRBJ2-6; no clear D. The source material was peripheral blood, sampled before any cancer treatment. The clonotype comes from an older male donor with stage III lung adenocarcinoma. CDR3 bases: TGTGCCACCCTACTTTCTTTGGGTGGGGCCAACGTCCTGACTTTC. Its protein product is CATLLSLGGANVLTF.